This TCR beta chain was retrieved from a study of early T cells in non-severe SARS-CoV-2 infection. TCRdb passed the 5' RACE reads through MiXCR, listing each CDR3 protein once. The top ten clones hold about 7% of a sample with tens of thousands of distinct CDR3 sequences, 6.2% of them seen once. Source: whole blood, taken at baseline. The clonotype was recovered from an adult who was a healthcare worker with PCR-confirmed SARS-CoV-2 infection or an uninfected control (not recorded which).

The CDR3, as DNA: TGTGCCAGCAGCTTTGGGGGTCTTTATGGCTACACCTTC. Its translation: CASSFGGLYGYTF. The chain couples TRBV7-3 to TRBJ1-2, with TRBD1 as a possible D gene (5 bases). The V gene's germline CDR1 is SGHTA and CDR2 FQGTGA. V dropped 3 bases and J dropped 5 bases, with 10 bases sitting between them. This CDR3 has 13 residues.